This TCR beta chain derives from a study of post-analysis software for immune sequencing data. Study overall: The disease courses covered relapsing-remitting, secondary progressive and progressive-relapsing multiple sclerosis. Study results and limitations: Normalized Chao1 diversity was significantly reduced in patients versus controls.

The sample holds one count of this clonotype. The antigen is unknown. Tagging with unique molecular identifiers was a feature of the TCR beta cDNA libraries. MiXCR was run by TCRdb on the PCR reads, yielding one entry per CDR3 protein. The table lists roughly 670,000 distinct CDR3 sequences, roughly three fifths of them singletons, with around 10% in the top ten. The source material was blood. This clonotype was sampled from a girl aged 2 to 10 with multiple sclerosis.

The CDR3, as DNA: TGTGCCAGCAGTTTTATGACCGTTTATGGCTACACCTTC. It is translated as CASSFMTVYGYTF. The chain joins TRBV28 to TRBJ1-2; D not resolved. Germline CDR1 MDHEN, CDR2 SYDVKM. The CDR3 extends over 13 amino acids. V shed 3 bases and J shed 5 bases, with 10 bases lying between them.